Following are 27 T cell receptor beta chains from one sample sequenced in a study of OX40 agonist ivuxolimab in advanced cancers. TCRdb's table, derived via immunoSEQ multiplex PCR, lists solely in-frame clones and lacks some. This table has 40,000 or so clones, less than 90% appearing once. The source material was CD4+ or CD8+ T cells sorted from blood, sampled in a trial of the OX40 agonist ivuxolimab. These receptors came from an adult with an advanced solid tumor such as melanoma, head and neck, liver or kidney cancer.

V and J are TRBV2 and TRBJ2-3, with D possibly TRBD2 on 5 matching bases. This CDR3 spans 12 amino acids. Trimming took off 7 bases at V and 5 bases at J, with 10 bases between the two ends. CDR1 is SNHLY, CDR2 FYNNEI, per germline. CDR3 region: CASIDRGDTQYF. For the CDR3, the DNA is TGTGCCAGCATCGACCGGGGAGATACGCAGTATTTT.

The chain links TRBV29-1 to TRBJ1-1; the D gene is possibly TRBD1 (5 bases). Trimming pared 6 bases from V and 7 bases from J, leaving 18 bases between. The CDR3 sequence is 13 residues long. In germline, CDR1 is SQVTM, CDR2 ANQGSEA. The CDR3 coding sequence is TGCAGCGTGGAAACTCAGGGAAGGGGTGAAGCTTTCTTT. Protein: CSVETQGRGEAFF.

CDR3 residues: CASSLGVTEAFF. The CDR3 bases are TGTGCCAGCAGTTTAGGGGTCACTGAAGCTTTCTTT. V and J are TRBV28 and TRBJ1-1; D gene unclear. Trimming took off 2 bases at V and 4 bases at J, with 5 bases between the two ends. CDR1 and CDR2 (germline): MDHEN, SYDVKM. There are 12 residues in the CDR3.

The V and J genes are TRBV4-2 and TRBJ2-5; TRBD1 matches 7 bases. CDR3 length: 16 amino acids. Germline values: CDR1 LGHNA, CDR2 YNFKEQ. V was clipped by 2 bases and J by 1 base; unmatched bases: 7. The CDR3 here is CASSQSRQGLQETQYF. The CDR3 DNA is TGTGCCAGCAGCCAATCGCGACAGGGCCTCCAAGAGACCCAGTACTTC.

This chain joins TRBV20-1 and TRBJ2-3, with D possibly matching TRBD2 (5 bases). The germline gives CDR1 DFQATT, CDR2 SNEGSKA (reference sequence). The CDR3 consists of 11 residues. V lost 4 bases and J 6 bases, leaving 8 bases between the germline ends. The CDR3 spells CSAMRGDTQYF. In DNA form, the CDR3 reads TGCAGTGCTATGCGAGGGGATACGCAGTATTTT.

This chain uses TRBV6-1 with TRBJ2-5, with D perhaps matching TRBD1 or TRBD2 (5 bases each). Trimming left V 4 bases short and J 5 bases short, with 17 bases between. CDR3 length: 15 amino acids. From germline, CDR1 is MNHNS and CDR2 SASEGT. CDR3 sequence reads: CASSARDQRRETQYF. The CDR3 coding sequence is TGTGCCAGCAGTGCCCGGGACCAGAGGCGGGAGACCCAGTACTTC.

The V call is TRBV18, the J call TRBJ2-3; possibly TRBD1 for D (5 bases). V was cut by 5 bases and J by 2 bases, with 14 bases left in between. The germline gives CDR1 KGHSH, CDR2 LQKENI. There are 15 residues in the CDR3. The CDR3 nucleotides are TGTGCCAGCTCAGACCAGGGCCAGTTCACAGATACGCAGTATTTT. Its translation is CASSDQGQFTDTQYF.

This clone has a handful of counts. In DNA form, the CDR3 reads TGTGCCAGTAGTAGCCGACAGGGCTACACCTTC. This sequence encodes CASSSRQGYTF. This chain uses TRBV19 with TRBJ1-2; a possible D gene is TRBD1 (5 bases). This CDR3 region has 11 residues. The V and J ends lost 4 bases and 8 bases respectively, with 8 bases between them. Germline CDR1 reads LNHDA; CDR2 reads SQIVND (reference sequence).

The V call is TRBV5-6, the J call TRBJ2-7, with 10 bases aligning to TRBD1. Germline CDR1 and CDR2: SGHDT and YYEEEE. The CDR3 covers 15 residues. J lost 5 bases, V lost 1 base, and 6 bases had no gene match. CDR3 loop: CASSLYGTGEHEQYF. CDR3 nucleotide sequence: TGTGCCAGCAGCTTGTATGGGACAGGGGAGCACGAGCAGTACTTC.

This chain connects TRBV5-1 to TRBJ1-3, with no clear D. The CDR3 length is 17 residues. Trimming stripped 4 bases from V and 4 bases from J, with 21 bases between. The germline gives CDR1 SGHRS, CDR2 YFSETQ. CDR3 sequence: CASSDLPSVLSGNTIYF. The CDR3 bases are TGCGCCAGCAGCGACCTCCCCTCAGTGTTGTCGGGAAACACCATATATTTT.

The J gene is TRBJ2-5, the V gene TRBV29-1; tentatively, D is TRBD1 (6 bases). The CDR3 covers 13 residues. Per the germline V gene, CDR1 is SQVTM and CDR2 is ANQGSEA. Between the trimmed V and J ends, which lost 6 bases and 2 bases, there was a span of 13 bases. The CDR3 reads CSVLRDIQETQYF. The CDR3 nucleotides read TGCAGCGTGCTCCGGGACATTCAAGAGACCCAGTACTTC.

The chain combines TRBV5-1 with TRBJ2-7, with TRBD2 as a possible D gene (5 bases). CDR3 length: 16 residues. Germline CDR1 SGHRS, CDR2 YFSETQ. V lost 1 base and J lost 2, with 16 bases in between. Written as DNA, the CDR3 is TGCGCCAGCAGCTTGCAAGGTGGAGGTAACCCCTACGAGCAGTACTTC. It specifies CASSLQGGGNPYEQYF.

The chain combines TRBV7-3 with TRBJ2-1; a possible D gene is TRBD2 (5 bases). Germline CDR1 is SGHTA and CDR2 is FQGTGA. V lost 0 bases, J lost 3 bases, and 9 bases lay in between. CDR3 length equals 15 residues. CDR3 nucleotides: TGTGCCAGCAGCTTAACGCCCGGACTCTACAATGAGCAGTTCTTC. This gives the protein CASSLTPGLYNEQFF.

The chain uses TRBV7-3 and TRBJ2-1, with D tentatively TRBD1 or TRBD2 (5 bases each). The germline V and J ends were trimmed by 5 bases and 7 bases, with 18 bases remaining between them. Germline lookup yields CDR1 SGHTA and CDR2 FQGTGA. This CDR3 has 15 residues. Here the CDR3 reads CASSPGTSIINEQFF. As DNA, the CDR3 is TGTGCCAGCAGCCCCGGGACCTCTATCATAAATGAGCAGTTCTTC.

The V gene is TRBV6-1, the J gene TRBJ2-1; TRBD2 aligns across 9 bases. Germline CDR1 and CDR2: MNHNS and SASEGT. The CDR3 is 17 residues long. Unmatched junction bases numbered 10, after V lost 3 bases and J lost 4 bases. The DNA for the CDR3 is TGTGCCAGCAGTGACCTGGCGGGAGGGTCTCATTACAATGAGCAGTTCTTC. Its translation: CASSDLAGGSHYNEQFF.

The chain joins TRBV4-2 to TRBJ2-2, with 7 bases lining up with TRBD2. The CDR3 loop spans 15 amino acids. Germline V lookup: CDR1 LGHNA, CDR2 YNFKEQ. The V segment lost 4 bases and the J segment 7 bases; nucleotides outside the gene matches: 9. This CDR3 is CASSPLERDGGELFF. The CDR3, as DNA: TGTGCCAGCAGCCCTTTGGAGCGGGACGGCGGGGAGCTGTTTTTT.

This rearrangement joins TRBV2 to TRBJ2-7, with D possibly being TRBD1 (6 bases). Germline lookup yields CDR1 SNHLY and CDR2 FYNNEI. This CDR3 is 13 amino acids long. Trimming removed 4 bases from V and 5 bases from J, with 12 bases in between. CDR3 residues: CASSGGRGHEQYF. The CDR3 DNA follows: TGTGCCAGCAGTGGAGGCAGGGGCCACGAGCAGTACTTC.

CDR3 residues: CASSLDRGAEGYTF. For the CDR3, the DNA is TGCGCCAGCAGCTTGGATCGGGGGGCCGAAGGCTACACCTTC. The rearrangement uses TRBV5-1 and TRBJ1-2, with a tentative D call TRBD1 (6 bases). CDR1 is SGHRS, CDR2 YFSETQ, per germline. V was cut by 0 bases and J by 8 bases, with 14 bases left in between. The CDR3 is 14 amino acids.

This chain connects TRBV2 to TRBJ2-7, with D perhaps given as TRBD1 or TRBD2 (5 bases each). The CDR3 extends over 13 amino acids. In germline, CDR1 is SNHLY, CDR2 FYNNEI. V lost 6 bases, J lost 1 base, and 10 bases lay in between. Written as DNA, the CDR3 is TGTGCCAGCAGCAGGGACGGTTCCTACGAGCAGTACTTC. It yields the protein CASSRDGSYEQYF. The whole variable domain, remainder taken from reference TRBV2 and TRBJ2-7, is EPEVTQTPSHQVTQMGQEVILRCVPISNHLYFYWYRQILGQKVEFLVSFYNNEISEKSEIFDDQFSVERPDGSNFTLKIRSTKLEDSAMYFCASSRDGSYEQYFGPGTRLTVT.

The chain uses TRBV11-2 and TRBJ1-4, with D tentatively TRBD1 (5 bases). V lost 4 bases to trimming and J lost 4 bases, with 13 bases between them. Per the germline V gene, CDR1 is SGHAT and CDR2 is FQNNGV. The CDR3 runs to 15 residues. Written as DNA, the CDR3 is TGTGCCAGCAGCTCCCAGGGTGGATATAATGAAAAACTGTTTTTT. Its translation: CASSSQGGYNEKLFF. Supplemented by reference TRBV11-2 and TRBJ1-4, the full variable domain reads EAGVAQSPRYKIIEKRQSVAFWCNPISGHATLYWYQQILGQGPKLLIQFQNNGVVDDSQLPKDRFSAERLKGVDSTLKIQPAKLEDSAVYLCASSSQGGYNEKLFFGSGTQLSVL.

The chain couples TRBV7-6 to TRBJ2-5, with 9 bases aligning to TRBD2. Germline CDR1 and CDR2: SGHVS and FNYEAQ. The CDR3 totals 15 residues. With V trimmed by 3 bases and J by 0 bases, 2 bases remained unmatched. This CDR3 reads CASSFGTSYQETQYF. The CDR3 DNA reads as TGTGCCAGCAGCTTTGGGACTAGCTACCAAGAGACCCAGTACTTC.

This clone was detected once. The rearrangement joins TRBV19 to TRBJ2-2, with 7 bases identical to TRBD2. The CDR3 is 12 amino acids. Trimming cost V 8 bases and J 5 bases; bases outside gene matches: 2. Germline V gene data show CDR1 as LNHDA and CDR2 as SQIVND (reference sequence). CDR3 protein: CASRRETGELFF. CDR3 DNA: TGTGCCAGTCGGCGGGAGACCGGGGAGCTGTTTTTT.

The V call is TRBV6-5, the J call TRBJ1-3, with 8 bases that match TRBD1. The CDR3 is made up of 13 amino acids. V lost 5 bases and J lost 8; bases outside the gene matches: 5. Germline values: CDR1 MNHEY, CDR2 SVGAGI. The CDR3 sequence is CASSNGQGYTIYF. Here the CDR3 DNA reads TGTGCCAGCAGTAACGGACAGGGTTACACCATATATTTT.

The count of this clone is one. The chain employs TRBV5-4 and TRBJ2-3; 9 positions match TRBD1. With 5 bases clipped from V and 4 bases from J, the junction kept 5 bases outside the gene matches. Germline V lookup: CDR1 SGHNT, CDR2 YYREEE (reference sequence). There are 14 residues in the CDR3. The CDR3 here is CASRPDRGSDTQYF. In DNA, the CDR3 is TGTGCCAGCAGACCTGACAGGGGGTCAGATACGCAGTATTTT.

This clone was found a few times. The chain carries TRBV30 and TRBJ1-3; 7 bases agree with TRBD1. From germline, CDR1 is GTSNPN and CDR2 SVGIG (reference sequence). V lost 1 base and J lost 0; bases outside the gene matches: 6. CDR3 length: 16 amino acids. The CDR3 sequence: CAWSGKWDSSGNTIYF. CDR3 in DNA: TGTGCCTGGAGTGGCAAGTGGGACAGCTCTGGAAACACCATATATTTT.

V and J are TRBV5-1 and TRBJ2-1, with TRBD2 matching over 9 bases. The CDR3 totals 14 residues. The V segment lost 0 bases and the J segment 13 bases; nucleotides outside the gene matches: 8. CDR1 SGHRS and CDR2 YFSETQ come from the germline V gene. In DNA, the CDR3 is TGCGCCAGCAGCTTGGATGTAGCGGGAGACGAACAGTTCTTC. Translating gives CASSLDVAGDEQFF.

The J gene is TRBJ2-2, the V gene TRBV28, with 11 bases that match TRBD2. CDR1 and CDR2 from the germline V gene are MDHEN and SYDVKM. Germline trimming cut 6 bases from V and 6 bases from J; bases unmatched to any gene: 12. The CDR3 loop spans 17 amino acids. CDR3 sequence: CASSSPPSGRWAGELFF. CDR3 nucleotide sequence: TGTGCCAGCAGCTCCCCCCCTAGCGGGAGGTGGGCCGGGGAGCTGTTTTTT. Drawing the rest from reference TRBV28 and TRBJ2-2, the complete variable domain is DVKVTQSSRYLVKRTGEKVFLECVQDMDHENMFWYRQDPGLGLRLIYFSYDVKMKEKGDIPEGYSVSREKKERFSLILESASTNQTSMYLCASSSPPSGRWAGELFFGEGSRLTVL.